The sequence of this T cell receptor (beta chain) was determined in a study of T-cell memory formation after mild COVID-19. Study details: Largely donor-specific TCR clusters were found. Study-wide findings and caveats: Some responding clones appeared in pre-infection memory, suggesting cross-reactive memory joined.

This CDR3 is built from 18 residues. Per germline, CDR1 SGHTA and CDR2 FQGNSA. V lost 4 bases and J lost 0, with 19 bases in between. A note on this clonotype: The antigen is undetermined.

Using constant-segment primers, 5'RACE produced TCR alpha and TCR beta cDNA libraries carrying sample barcodes and UMIs. TCRdb fed the 5' RACE reads into MiXCR, producing one record per CDR3 protein. The sample yields hundreds of thousands of distinct CDR3 sequences, 19% seen once. This receptor was identified in a man between 18 and 29 years old who had mild COVID-19 (a few samples of this study predate the infection). Cell type and time point are not known. Sequencing was carried out using PBMCs or a T cell subset sorted from them (not recorded which). V is TRBV7-2 and J is TRBJ1-3; tentative D call: TRBD1 (6 bases). The CDR3 DNA reads TGTGCCAGCAGCTCCCGGGGGGGCAGCCCGAGCTCTGGAAACACCATATATTTT. Amino acids: CASSSRGGSPSSGNTIYF.